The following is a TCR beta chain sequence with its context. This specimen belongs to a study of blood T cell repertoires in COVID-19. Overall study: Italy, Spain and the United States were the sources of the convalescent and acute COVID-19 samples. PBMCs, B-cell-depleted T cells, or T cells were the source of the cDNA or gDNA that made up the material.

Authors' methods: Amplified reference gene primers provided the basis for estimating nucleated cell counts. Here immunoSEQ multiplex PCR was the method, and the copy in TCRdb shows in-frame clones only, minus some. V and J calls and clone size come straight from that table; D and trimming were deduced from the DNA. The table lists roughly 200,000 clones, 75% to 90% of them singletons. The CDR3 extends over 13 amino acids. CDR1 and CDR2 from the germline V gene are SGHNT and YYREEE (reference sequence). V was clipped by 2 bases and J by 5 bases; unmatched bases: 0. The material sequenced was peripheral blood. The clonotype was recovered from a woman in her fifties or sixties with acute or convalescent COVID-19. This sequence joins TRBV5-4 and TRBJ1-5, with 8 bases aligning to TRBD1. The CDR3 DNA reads TGTGCCAGCAGCTTACAGGGGGATCAGCCCCAGCATTTT. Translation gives CASSLQGDQPQHF.